This T cell receptor (beta chain) comes out of a study of T cells after yellow fever vaccination. Study-level results: Abundant contaminating clonotypes from the bulk population could appear in FACS-sorted repertoires.

Germline assignment: CDR1 MNHEY and CDR2 SMNVEV (reference sequence). The CDR3 has 13 residues. V shed 6 bases and J shed 6 bases, with 9 bases lying between them. This clonotype was seen a handful of times. Its antigen is currently unknown. Via MiXCR, TCRdb re-called the 5' RACE reads, giving one row per CDR3 protein. The sample yields a few hundred thousand distinct CDR3 sequences, about a sixth seen once. The receptor was derived from a man younger than 35 who received the YFV17D yellow fever vaccine. This rearrangement joins TRBV27 to TRBJ1-6, with D possibly TRBD1 on 5 matching bases. The sample consisted of PBMCs, taken about 5 days after the first yellow fever vaccination. As DNA, the CDR3 is TGTGCCAGCAGCATAGACAGTAATTCACCCCTCCACTTT. This gives the protein CASSIDSNSPLHF.